A single T cell receptor beta chain is shown here with its context. Its antigen is currently unknown. The sample originates from a study of T-cell memory formation after mild COVID-19. As for the study in general: TCR clustering was largely donor specific. Study findings and constraints: Cross-reactive memory apparently joined, as some responding clones appeared in pre-infection memory.

The CDR3 is 11 amino acids. Between the trimmed V and J ends, which lost 3 bases and 5 bases, there was a span of 5 bases. Germline CDR1 is DFQATT and CDR2 is SNEGSKA (reference sequence). UMIs and sample barcodes were carried by the TCR alpha and TCR beta cDNA libraries that 5'RACE produced using constant-segment primers. One entry per CDR3 protein results from TCRdb running MiXCR on the 5' RACE reads. Among about 260,000 distinct CDR3 sequences listed, around 8% were seen once. Sequencing used PBMCs or a T cell subset sorted from them (not recorded which). The V and J genes are TRBV20-1 and TRBJ2-4; D is perhaps TRBD1 or TRBD2 (5 bases each). This TCR derives from a man younger than 30 who had mild COVID-19 (a few samples of this study predate the infection). Cell type and time point are not known. The CDR3 bases are TGCAGTGCTAGGGGGGAAAACATTCAGTACTTC. Amino acid sequence: CSARGENIQYF.